A single TCR beta chain is shown here with its context. The table came from immunoSEQ multiplex PCR; TCRdb's copy has only in-frame clones and leaves some out. The sample lists 100,000 or so clones, 65% to 90% occurring once. Time point of the sample: baseline pretreatment blood. Specified treatment: 15 Gy SBRT to primary tumor, nephrectomy 4 weeks later. The patient's renal cell carcinoma had clear cell pathology. This sample stems from a study of radiation and T cells in renal cell carcinoma. The V end was cut by 2 bases, the J end by 6 bases, with 17 bases between. Per germline, CDR1 SEHNR and CDR2 FQNEAQ (reference sequence). The CDR3 is 15 residues long.

The sample consisted of blood, taken from a patient whose treatment included radiotherapy and nephrectomy. V usage is TRBV7-9 and J usage is TRBJ2-7; possibly TRBD1 or TRBD2 for D (6 bases each). This clonotype was obtained from a man between 50 and 59 years old with renal cell carcinoma. CDR3 DNA sequence: TGTGCCAGCAGCTTAACCCGGGGGCCGCCAACCGAGCAGTACTTC. Residues: CASSLTRGPPTEQYF.